A single sample gave rise to the 6 T cell receptor beta chains below, sequenced in a study of post-analysis software for immune sequencing data. Regarding the study as a whole: About five TRBV segments appeared more often in patients than in controls, and TRBV5-6, TRBV5-1 and TRBV20-1 were among these.

No cognate antigen is known for these TCRs. Unique molecular identifiers tagged the TCR beta cDNA libraries. TCRdb reprocessed the PCR reads via MiXCR and lists one record per CDR3 protein. The sample has roughly 650,000 distinct CDR3 sequences, around 64% seen once. Specimen: blood. Source of these receptors: a girl aged 2 to 9 with multiple sclerosis.

V and J are TRBV29-1 and TRBJ1-1, with D perhaps TRBD1 (5 bases). V dropped 4 bases and J dropped 6 bases, with 15 bases sitting between them. This CDR3 is built from 13 residues. Germline CDR1 and CDR2: SQVTM and ANQGSEA. The CDR3 bases are TGCAGCGTTGCCGGGGCGGGGGTCCCTGAAGCTTTCTTT. Translating gives CSVAGAGVPEAFF.

The V gene is TRBV5-1, the J gene TRBJ1-1; D gene uncertain. Germline assignment: CDR1 SGHRS and CDR2 YFSETQ. This CDR3 is built from 14 residues. V shed 0 bases and J shed 3 bases, with 9 bases lying between them. The CDR3, as DNA: TGCGCCAGCAGCTTGGAGTACCTCTACACTGAAGCTTTCTTT. Protein sequence: CASSLEYLYTEAFF. Full variable domain (rest looked up from reference TRBV5-1 and TRBJ1-1): KAGVTQTPRYLIKTRGQQVTLSCSPISGHRSVSWYQQTPGQGLQFLFEYFSETQRNKGNFPGRFSGRQFSNSRSEMNVSTLELGDSALYLCASSLEYLYTEAFFGQGTRLTVV.

The J gene is TRBJ2-3, the V gene TRBV5-4, with 12 bases lining up with TRBD2. The CDR3 length is 16 residues. CDR1 SGHNT and CDR2 YYREEE come from the germline V gene (reference sequence). V lost 4 bases and J lost 0; bases outside the gene matches: 3. The CDR3 coding sequence is TGTGCCAGCAGCGGCGGACTAGCGGGGAGCACAGATACGCAGTATTTT. Translating it yields CASSGGLAGSTDTQYF.

The chain is built from TRBV7-8 and TRBJ1-5; no definite D call. The V gene's germline CDR1 is SGHVS and CDR2 FQNEAQ. With 0 bases removed from V and 3 bases from J, the gap between germline ends came to 9 bases. The CDR3 has 15 residues. The CDR3 DNA is TGTGCCAGCAGCTTAGCGCGGGTTACCAATCAGCCCCAGCATTTT. Its protein is CASSLARVTNQPQHF.

The V gene is TRBV7-6, the J gene TRBJ2-1; 8 bases line up with TRBD2. CDR1 is SGHVS, CDR2 FNYEAQ, per germline. The CDR3 spans 16 residues. With V trimmed by 2 bases and J by 2 bases, 5 bases remained unmatched. In DNA form, the CDR3 reads TGTGCCAGCAGCTTATTAGCGGGGACCACCTACAATGAGCAGTTCTTC. This translates into CASSLLAGTTYNEQFF. The full variable domain, in which reference TRBV7-6 and TRBJ2-1 provide the parts outside the CDR3, is GAGVSQSPRYKVTKRGQDVALRCDPISGHVSLYWYRQALGQGPEFLTYFNYEAQQDKSGLPNDRFSAERPEGSISTLTIQRTEQRDSAMYRCASSLLAGTTYNEQFFGPGTRLTVL.

This clonotype has only a few counts. This chain uses TRBV7-2 with TRBJ2-1; 9 bases map to TRBD2. This CDR3 region has 15 residues. Germline V gene data show CDR1 as SGHTA and CDR2 as FQGNSA. Losses at the gene ends were 5 bases for V and 3 bases for J; bases not matched to a gene: 5. The CDR3 DNA is TGTGCCAGCAGCCGGACTAGCGACTTCTACAATGAGCAGTTCTTC. Translated, it gives CASSRTSDFYNEQFF.